The present T cell receptor (beta chain) was sequenced within a study of control samples from healthy donors and cancer patients. This CDR3 has 15 residues. In germline, CDR1 is MGHDK, CDR2 SYGVNS. The V gene lost 0 bases and the J gene lost 2 bases, with 7 bases spanning the gap. Only in-frame clones appear in the TCRdb table, and some are missing; sequencing was by immunoSEQ multiplex PCR. The table has fewer than 200,000 clones, just under 95% seen once; the top ten hold almost 1.5%. This clonotype was sampled from a man between 18 and 35 years old in good health. The specimen sequenced was blood. V is TRBV25-1 and J is TRBJ2-2; no clear D. The CDR3, as DNA: TGTGCCAGCAGTGAATACTACAGCAACACCGGGGAGCTGTTTTTT. This sequence encodes CASSEYYSNTGELFF.